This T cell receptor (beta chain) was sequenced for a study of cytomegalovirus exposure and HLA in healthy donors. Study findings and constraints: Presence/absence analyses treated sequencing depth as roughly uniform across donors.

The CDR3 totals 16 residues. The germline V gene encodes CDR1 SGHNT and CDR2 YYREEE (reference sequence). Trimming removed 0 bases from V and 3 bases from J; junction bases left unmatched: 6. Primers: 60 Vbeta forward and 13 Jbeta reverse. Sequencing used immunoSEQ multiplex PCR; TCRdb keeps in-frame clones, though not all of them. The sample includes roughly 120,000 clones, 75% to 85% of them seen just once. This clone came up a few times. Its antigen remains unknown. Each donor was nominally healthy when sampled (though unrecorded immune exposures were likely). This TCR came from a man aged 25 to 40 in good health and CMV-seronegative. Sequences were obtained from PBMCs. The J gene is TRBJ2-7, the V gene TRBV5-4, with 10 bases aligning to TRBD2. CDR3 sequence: CASSLGVAGGGYEQYF. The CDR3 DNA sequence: TGTGCCAGCAGCTTGGGTGTAGCGGGAGGAGGCTACGAGCAGTACTTC.